These T cell receptor beta chains were read from a single sample in a study of Graves' ophthalmopathy and Graves' hyperthyroidism. MiXCR, run by TCRdb on the multiplex PCR reads, gives a single entry per CDR3 protein. The table includes about 25,000 distinct CDR3 sequences, 45% to 60% detected once. Sequencing was performed on peripheral blood. These receptors originate from an adult woman with stable Graves' hyperthyroidism. CDR3s include the opening cysteine and the closing phenylalanine or tryptophan. The D gene is left open where the match is weak. Not all rows give a size; the values are once, few, many and, for expanded clones, a class.

j_call	v_call	d_call	clone_size	cdr3_nt	cdr3_aa
TRBJ2-1	TRBV2	TRBD1	.	TGTGCCAGCAGCGTAAGGACAGGGAGCTCCTACAATGAGCAGTTCTTC	CASSVRTGSSYNEQFF
TRBJ1-1	TRBV19	.	many	TGTGCCAGTAGTAGGGCAGGGAAGAACACTGAAGCTTTCTTT	CASSRAGKNTEAFF
TRBJ2-7	TRBV29-1	TRBD1	.	TGCAGCGTTGAGGGGCAGGGGGCTAGCGAGCAGTACTTC	CSVEGQGASEQYF
TRBJ1-3	TRBV7-2	.	medium-sized	TGTGCCAGCAGCACCCTTGACGGGTCTGGAAACACCATATATTTT	CASSTLDGSGNTIYF
TRBJ2-3	TRBV20-1	TRBD2	many	TGCAGTGCTAGAGATCGTAGCGGGAGGGCCGGGGATTTTAATACGCAGTATTTT	CSARDRSGRAGDFNTQYF
TRBJ1-1	TRBV15	.	.	TGTGCCACCAGCAGAGATCAACGGGGACCCACTGAAGCTTTCTTT	CATSRDQRGPTEAFF
TRBJ2-1	TRBV29-1	TRBD2	.	TGCAGCCAACTAGCGGGAGGCCCATACAATGAGCAGTTCTTC	CSQLAGGPYNEQFF
TRBJ2-1	TRBV5-1	TRBD1	many	TGCGCCAGCAGCGTCGGGACAGGGGCTACCTACAATGAGCAGTTCTTC	CASSVGTGATYNEQFF
TRBJ2-5	TRBV2	.	.	TGTGCCAGCAGTGAAGACAGGGCCCAGTACTTC	CASSEDRAQYF
TRBJ2-7	TRBV5-8	TRBD2	.	TGTGCCAGCAGCTTGGAGCTAGCGGGTTACTACGAGCAGTACTTC	CASSLELAGYYEQYF
TRBJ2-6	TRBV6-4	TRBD2	.	TGTGCCAGCAGTGAAGGTAGCGGGGACAACGTCCTGACTTTC	CASSEGSGDNVLTF
TRBJ2-5	TRBV7-8	.	.	TGTGTTGGCAGCTTAGGGGGGGCAGAAGAGACCCAGTACTTC	CVGSLGGAEETQYF
TRBJ2-3	TRBV7-8	TRBD2	medium-sized	TGTGCCAGCAGCTTAGGGGCGGGGGGCCTCACAGATACGCAGTATTTT	CASSLGAGGLTDTQYF
TRBJ1-4	TRBV13	.	many	TGTGCCAGCAGCTTAAGGTCAGCTAATGAAAAACTGTTTTTT	CASSLRSANEKLFF
TRBJ2-5	TRBV5-1	.	many	TGCGCCAGCAGCATCCGGCCAGACCAAGAGACCCAGTACTTC	CASSIRPDQETQYF
TRBJ2-1	TRBV2	.	.	TGTGCCAGCAGTGGGCCTGGGGCTTACAATGAGCAGTTCTTC	CASSGPGAYNEQFF
TRBJ2-7	TRBV4-1	.	.	TGCGCCAGCAGCCAAGGACAGGGGAGGGCCGCTTACGAGCAGTACTTC	CASSQGQGRAAYEQYF
TRBJ1-5	TRBV19	TRBD1	.	TGTGCCAGTCGACCGGGACAGGGGGCAAGGCAGCCCCAGCATTTT	CASRPGQGARQPQHF
TRBJ2-7	TRBV27	.	.	TGTGCCAGCAGTGCTCTAGGCTTTTCGCTTGAGCAGTACTTC	CASSALGFSLEQYF
TRBJ2-3	TRBV5-1	TRBD1	many	TGCGCCAGCAGCCCGAGCCGGACAGGGAAAGACACAGATACGCAGTATTTT	CASSPSRTGKDTDTQYF
TRBJ1-5	TRBV5-1	.	.	TGCGCCAGCAGCTCGCAGGGTACACCCAATCAGCCCCAGCATTTT	CASSSQGTPNQPQHF
TRBJ1-1	TRBV5-6	TRBD1	.	TGTGCCAGCAGCGGGGAGGGACAGGGAGGGAACACTGAAGCTTTCTTT	CASSGEGQGGNTEAFF
TRBJ2-7	TRBV13	TRBD2	.	TGTGCCAGCGGGGGGAGGGGGACTAGCGGGGCGGGGGAGCAGTACTTC	CASGGRGTSGAGEQYF